A selection of T cell receptor beta chains follows, all from one sample in a study of blood T cell dynamics during melanoma immunotherapy. Profiled with immunoSEQ multiplex PCR; TCRdb holds only in-frame clones, not every one. This table has 5,600 or so clones, around 80% appearing once. This specimen consisted of blood, obtained from a patient treated with checkpoint blockade. The receptors here all came from a human donor with melanoma. CDR3s include the opening cysteine and the closing phenylalanine or tryptophan. The order of the fields is clone size, J gene, D gene, V gene, CDR3 DNA, CDR3 protein. The D gene is left open where the match is weak. Where a row states a size, it is once, few, many or the class of an expanded clone; other rows omit it.

. | TRBJ1-4 | TRBD1 | TRBV7-2 | TGTGCCAGCAGCCTGCACCCACAGGGGCCTGCAACTAATGAAAAACTGTTTTTT | CASSLHPQGPATNEKLFF
. | TRBJ1-6 | . | TRBV15 | TGTGCCACCAGCAGAGACACCGGGGAAAATTCACCCCTCCACTTT | CATSRDTGENSPLHF
. | TRBJ2-1 | TRBD1 | TRBV5-4 | TGTGCCAGCAGCCCAAGGGGGCAGGATAACAATGAGCAGTTCTTC | CASSPRGQDNNEQFF
. | TRBJ1-4 | TRBD1 | TRBV4-1 | TGCGCCAGCAGCCAAGTAGGGACAGGGAGGATACTGTTTTTT | CASSQVGTGRILFF
few | TRBJ1-5 | . | TRBV6-1 | TGTGCCAGCAGTGGACAGTATAGCAATCAGCCCCAGCATTTT | CASSGQYSNQPQHF
few | TRBJ1-5 | . | TRBV6-6 | TGTGCCAGCAGCTATATTAACTTGAATCAGCCCCAGCATTTT | CASSYINLNQPQHF
few | TRBJ2-2 | . | TRBV27 | TGTGCCAGCAGTTTGAGACTAGCGAACACCGGGGAGCTGTTTTTT | CASSLRLANTGELFF
. | TRBJ1-5 | . | TRBV27 | TGTGCCAGCAGCCCGGACAGCTATCAGCCCCAGCATTTT | CASSPDSYQPQHF
once | TRBJ2-7 | TRBD1 | TRBV15 | TGTGCCACCAGCAGGACAGGGGGCTCCTACGAGCAGTACTTC | CATSRTGGSYEQYF
. | TRBJ1-5 | . | TRBV5-8 | TGTGCCAGCAGCCGTGGTGGAGATTATAGCAATCAGCCCCAGCATTTT | CASSRGGDYSNQPQHF
few | TRBJ1-1 | . | TRBV10-2 | TGCGCCAGCAGGTCCTCAGGGAACCCTGAAGCTTTCTTT | CASRSSGNPEAFF
. | TRBJ1-5 | . | TRBV5-1 | TGCGCCAGCAGCTTGCCGGGCGTGAGGTGTATTGGCAATCAGCCCCAGCATTTT | CASSLPGVRCIGNQPQHF
once | TRBJ2-5 | . | TRBV18 | TGTGCCAGCTCACCGCCAGCAGGGGAGACCCAGTACTTC | CASSPPAGETQYF
. | TRBJ2-2 | . | TRBV6-5 | TGTGCCAGCAGTTACTCGAGCAGGTACACCGGGGAGCTGTTTTTT | CASSYSSRYTGELFF
once | TRBJ1-1 | . | TRBV19 | TGTGCCAGTAGTATAGGCAGACTGGAAGCTTTCTTT | CASSIGRLEAFF
few | TRBJ2-2 | TRBD2 | TRBV11-2 | TGTGCCAGCAGCTGGACTAGCGGATCGAACACCGGGGAGCTGTTTTTT | CASSWTSGSNTGELFF
. | TRBJ2-2 | . | TRBV27 | TGTGCCAGCAGTTCCTGGGGTTTTCTAGGAACCGGGGAGCTGTTTTTT | CASSSWGFLGTGELFF